Listed here are 23 T cell receptor beta chains from one sample, sequenced in a study of blood T cells in healthy people across ages. The use of a sample-barcoded 5' primer and a J-beta primer mix characterized a second PCR of about 7 to 12 cycles. TCRdb recomputed calls from the 5' RACE reads with MiXCR, one row per CDR3 protein. This sample has about 1.6 million distinct CDR3 sequences, with 30% to 35% found just once. The sample comprised blood. These receptor sequences come from a woman aged 25 to 39 in good health.

The chain is built from TRBV15 and TRBJ1-4; 8 nucleotides line up with TRBD1. The germline V gene has CDR1 LNHNV and CDR2 YYDKDF (reference sequence). V trimming: 0 bases; J trimming: 8 bases; junction bases outside the gene matches: 11. The CDR3 has 17 residues. CDR3 in DNA: TGTGCCACCAGCAGAGATCTGGCGCAGGGGGCGCGGGAAAAACTGTTTTTT. It codes for CATSRDLAQGAREKLFF. Filled out from reference TRBV15 and TRBJ1-4, the complete variable domain reads DAMVIQNPRYQVTQFGKPVTLSCSQTLNHNVMYWYQQKSSQAPKLLFHYYDKDFNNEADTPDNFQSRRPNTSFCFLDIRSPGLGDTAMYLCATSRDLAQGAREKLFFGSGTQLSVL.

This CDR3 reads CSAVTGTPYNYGYTF. For the CDR3, the DNA is TGCAGTGCGGTAACCGGGACACCTTATAACTATGGCTACACCTTC. V and J are TRBV20-1 and TRBJ1-2; D is possibly TRBD1 (6 bases). Germline CDR1 reads DFQATT; CDR2 reads SNEGSKA (reference sequence). The length of the CDR3 is 15 residues. The V end lost 6 bases, the J end lost 1 base, and 18 bases lay between the germline ends.

In this sample, this clonotype turned up a few times. The chain combines TRBV20-1 with TRBJ2-5, with 11 bases aligning to TRBD2. V trimming: 4 bases; J trimming: 5 bases; junction bases outside the gene matches: 6. The CDR3 runs 14 residues. Germline values: CDR1 DFQATT, CDR2 SNEGSKA (reference sequence). The CDR3 spells CSATLAGGVETQYF. The DNA for the CDR3 is TGCAGTGCTACTCTAGCGGGAGGCGTGGAGACCCAGTACTTC.

This clonotype was seen a few times. The rearrangement joins TRBV4-2 to TRBJ2-1; 12 bases align to TRBD2. Trimming cost V 9 bases and J 8 bases; bases outside gene matches: 11. CDR1 is LGHNA, CDR2 YNFKEQ, per germline. The CDR3 is made up of 15 amino acids. The CDR3 DNA sequence: TGTGCCAGTAGAAAGACTAGCGGGAGTATGGATGAGCAGTTCTTC. Its protein product is CASRKTSGSMDEQFF.

This clonotype occurred a few times. This rearrangement joins TRBV29-1 to TRBJ1-1; 9 bases fit TRBD1. The J segment lost 2 bases and the V segment lost 3 bases, leaving 4 bases of the junction unmatched. CDR1 is SQVTM and CDR2 is ANQGSEA in the germline V gene. The CDR3 runs to 14 residues. CDR3 protein: CSVDWDRANTEAFF. The CDR3 nucleotides read TGCAGCGTTGATTGGGACAGGGCTAACACTGAAGCTTTCTTT. Using reference TRBV29-1 and TRBJ1-1 for the parts outside the CDR3, the full variable domain is SAVISQKPSRDICQRGTSLTIQCQVDSQVTMMFWYRQQPGQSLTLIATANQGSEATYESGFVIDKFPISRPNLTFSTLTVSNMSPEDSSIYLCSVDWDRANTEAFFGQGTRLTVV.

The chain carries TRBV21-1 and TRBJ2-5; TRBD2, as called in the table, went unchecked against the DNA. TRBV21-1 is classified as a pseudogene. The CDR3 has 15 amino acids. CDR3: CASSKDGSGKETQYF. The DNA of the CDR3 is TGTGCCAGCAGCAAAGACGGGAGTGGGAAAGAGACCCAGTACTTC.

A word on this clonotype: Its ends do not fully match the called genes, so a read error is possible. The chain combines TRBV2 with TRBJ1-2, with unresolved D. The CDR3 runs to 14 residues. CDR1 SNHLY and CDR2 FYNNEI come from the germline V gene. CDR3: CASSEVRTLDGYTF. CDR3 nucleotides: TGCGCCAGCAGTGAAGTGCGGACCCTTGACGGCTACACCTTC.

This clonotype was counted many times. This rearrangement joins TRBV7-2 to TRBJ2-7; D unclear. CDR3 size: 15 residues. The V end lost 4 bases, the J end lost 2 bases, and 15 bases lay between the germline ends. Germline CDR1 reads SGHTA; CDR2 reads FQGNSA. DNA for the CDR3: TGTGCCAGCAGCTCAGGCCGTGACGGAACCTACGAGCAGTACTTC. It translates to CASSSGRDGTYEQYF.

As for this clonotype: Sequence at one end of the junction differs from germline and may be a read error. The chain recombines TRBV28 with TRBJ2-1; 15 bases map to TRBD2. The CDR3 has 15 amino acids. The germline gives CDR1 MDHEN, CDR2 SYDVKM. The CDR3, as DNA: TGTGCCAGTAGTTGGACTAGCGGGAGGGCCTATGAGCAGTTCTTC. This encodes CASSWTSGRAYEQFF.

The rearrangement uses TRBV20-1 and TRBJ2-7; the D gene is possibly TRBD1 (6 bases). The CDR3 runs 14 residues. The V and J ends lost 6 bases and 3 bases respectively, with 18 bases between them. The germline V gene has CDR1 DFQATT and CDR2 SNEGSKA (reference sequence). The CDR3 region is CSAKGHTQSYEQYF. In DNA form, the CDR3 reads TGCAGTGCAAAGGGACACACCCAAAGCTACGAGCAGTACTTC.

This clonotype turned up a few times. V is TRBV20-1 and J is TRBJ2-4; D not resolved. TRBJ2-7 matches the DNA end more closely, so the J call is doubtful. CDR3 length: 13 residues. The germline V gene has CDR1 DFQATT and CDR2 SNEGSKA (reference sequence). The CDR3 bases are TGCAGTGCTCCTCCGAGTCTGGGCGGCGAGCAGTACTTC. The encoded protein is CSAPPSLGGEQYF.

This clonotype was found many times. The V gene is TRBV4-1, the J gene TRBJ2-5; 8 nucleotides align to TRBD1. Looked up from germline, CDR1 is MGHRA and CDR2 is YSYEKL. Germline trimming cut 4 bases from V and 4 bases from J; bases unmatched to any gene: 11. This CDR3 is 16 amino acids long. The CDR3 is CASSPHRQGIGETQYF. The DNA for the CDR3 is TGCGCCAGCAGCCCCCATAGACAGGGGATCGGAGAGACCCAGTACTTC.

This clonotype has just one count. A much larger clone is a single base away; this may be a read error. The chain recombines TRBV20-1 with TRBJ2-7, with 8 bases matching TRBD1. Germline-derived CDR1 and CDR2 are DFQATT and SNEGSKA (reference sequence). The length of the CDR3 is 12 residues. J lost 2 bases, V lost 5 bases, and 2 bases had no gene match. CDR3 residues: CSAGDRPYEQYF. Here the CDR3 DNA reads TGCAGTGCTGGGGACAGGCCCTACGAGCAGTACTTC.

The chain employs TRBV19 and TRBJ2-5; the match to TRBD1 covers 8 bases. The end of the DNA aligns better with TRBJ2-7, so the J call may be wrong. CDR1 is LNHDA, CDR2 SQIVND, per germline (reference sequence). CDR3 length: 13 amino acids. CDR3 amino acids: CASSKDRESEQYF. Written as DNA, the CDR3 is TGTGCCAGTAGCAAGGACAGGGAGAGCGAGCAGTACTTC.

This clonotype was seen only a few times. CDR3 amino acids: CASSEQPLLGGRSREQYF. The CDR3 DNA follows: TGTGCCAGCAGTGAACAGCCCCTTCTTGGCGGGAGATCCCGGGAGCAGTACTTC. This chain uses TRBV6-1 with TRBJ2-7, with 7 bases identical to TRBD2. V shed 2 bases and J 7 bases; nucleotides not matched to a gene: 20. Germline CDR1 MNHNS, CDR2 SASEGT. This CDR3 contains 18 residues.

The chain uses TRBV6-4 and TRBJ1-2, with 7 bases fitting TRBD1. V lost 6 bases and J lost 7; bases outside the gene matches: 8. Germline CDR1 MRHNA, CDR2 SNTAGT. This CDR3 is 13 amino acids long. The chain's CDR3 is CASSPVQGSGYTF. The CDR3 DNA reads as TGTGCCAGCAGCCCGGTACAGGGGTCTGGCTACACCTTC.

This clonotype was detected only a few times. V is TRBV20-1 and J is TRBJ2-1; the D gene is possibly TRBD1 (5 bases). V gave up 3 bases and J gave up 3 bases, with 15 bases separating them. Germline loops: CDR1 DFQATT, CDR2 SNEGSKA (reference sequence). This CDR3 region has 15 residues. In DNA form, the CDR3 reads TGCAGTGCTAGCTACCACAGGACGAACTACAATGAGCAGTTCTTC. Translating gives CSASYHRTNYNEQFF.

This clonotype was observed a handful of times. The chain combines TRBV6-1 with TRBJ2-5; 13 nucleotides align to TRBD2. The ends lost 5 bases at V and 3 bases at J; junction bases unmatched: 9. CDR1 is MNHNS, CDR2 SASEGT, per germline. This CDR3 has 17 amino acids. CDR3 sequence reads: CASSTTSGGPIKETQYF. The CDR3 coding sequence is TGTGCCAGCAGTACGACTAGCGGGGGGCCGATTAAAGAGACCCAGTACTTC.

The V gene is TRBV27, the J gene TRBJ2-7, with a tentative D call TRBD2 (6 bases). V shed 1 base and J shed 4 bases, with 14 bases lying between them. This CDR3 is 15 amino acids long. Germline CDR1 is MNHEY and CDR2 is SMNVEV (reference sequence). CDR3 loop: CASSLYPIGGYEQYF. The CDR3 DNA reads TGTGCCAGCAGTTTATATCCTATCGGGGGATACGAGCAGTACTTC.

This clonotype occurred a few times. The rearrangement uses TRBV27 and TRBJ1-2, with 7 nucleotides matching TRBD1. Unmatched junction bases numbered 3, after V lost 7 bases and J lost 4 bases. From germline, CDR1 is MNHEY and CDR2 SMNVEV (reference sequence). The CDR3 is 12 residues long. The CDR3 DNA is TGTGCCAGCAAAACAGGGGCCTATGGCTACACCTTC. This encodes CASKTGAYGYTF.

The rearrangement uses TRBV4-1 and TRBJ2-1; TRBD2 matches at 8 bases. The ends lost 6 bases at V and 2 bases at J; junction bases unmatched: 15. CDR3 length equals 18 residues. The germline gives CDR1 MGHRA, CDR2 YSYEKL. The CDR3 DNA reads as TGCGCCAGCAGTAGCAAGGGGGAGACTAGCGTGGCCTACAATGAGCAGTTCTTC. Translation: CASSSKGETSVAYNEQFF.

The chain combines TRBV4-1 with TRBJ2-5, with D maybe TRBD1 (5 bases). This CDR3 has 15 residues. Trimming cost V 0 bases and J 2 bases, with 10 bases left between them. From germline, CDR1 is MGHRA and CDR2 YSYEKL. The CDR3 region is CASSQDLHRQETQYF. DNA for the CDR3: TGCGCCAGCAGCCAAGATCTCCACAGGCAAGAGACCCAGTACTTC.

This clonotype was detected ten times or more. J is TRBJ1-1 and V is TRBV29-1; tentatively, D is TRBD1 (5 bases). CDR3 length: 14 residues. V dropped 4 bases and J dropped 5 bases, with 17 bases sitting between them. Per germline, CDR1 SQVTM and CDR2 ANQGSEA. CDR3 region: CSVVFSGVETEAFF. The CDR3 DNA reads as TGCAGCGTTGTGTTCTCGGGGGTTGAGACTGAAGCTTTCTTT.